This T cell receptor beta chain is drawn from a study of somatic mutations in cytotoxic T cells in rheumatoid arthritis. Study results and limitations: Multiple comparisons were not accounted for in the slight TRBV07 underrepresentation seen in rheumatoid arthritis patients. Over 20% of CD8+ cells belonged to the largest CD8+ clone in about an eighth of the roughly 60 patients.

Measured with immunoSEQ multiplex PCR; TCRdb has only the in-frame clones, and not every one. The sample shows over 15,000 clones, around 67% of them seen only once. The V end lost 2 bases, the J end lost 0 bases, and 10 bases lay between the germline ends. The germline V gene has CDR1 SQVTM and CDR2 ANQGSEA. The CDR3 extends over 14 amino acids. About this clone: Its antigen is not identified.

Sequencing input: CD8+ T cells sorted from blood. V gene TRBV29-1 combines with J gene TRBJ1-2; D remains unclear. The clonotype was recovered from an adult with rheumatoid arthritis. CDR3 DNA: TGCAGCGTTGAACCACCCGATACTAACTATGGCTACACCTTC. Its protein is CSVEPPDTNYGYTF.